These 2 T cell receptor beta chains came from one sample sequenced in a study of preoperative IRX-2 immunotherapy in early breast cancer. Repertoires were generated with immunoSEQ multiplex PCR, while TCRdb's copy carries only in-frame clones and drops some. Among roughly 29,000 clones listed, 90% were seen once. Noted treatment: preoperative locoregional IRX-2 cytokine immunotherapy. The specimen was obtained from a patient treated with IRX-2 immunotherapy. These receptors came from a human donor with breast cancer.

The J gene is TRBJ2-1, the V gene TRBV30; 7 nucleotides align to TRBD2. Losses at the gene ends were 2 bases for V and 5 bases for J; bases not matched to a gene: 12. The CDR3 spans 16 residues. CDR1 is GTSNPN, CDR2 SVGIG, per germline (reference sequence). CDR3: CAWSTPKGRGDNEQFF. The CDR3 coding sequence is TGTGCCTGGAGTACCCCCAAGGGACGGGGGGACAATGAGCAGTTCTTC.

The V call is TRBV5-4, the J call TRBJ1-3; D unresolved. Germline V gene sequence: CDR1 SGHNT, CDR2 YYREEE (reference sequence). Trimming pared 5 bases from V and 0 bases from J, leaving 9 bases between. There are 14 residues in the CDR3. CDR3 nucleotide sequence: TGTGCCAGCAGGGCAGCAAGCTCTGGAAACACCATATATTTT. Encoded protein: CASRAASSGNTIYF.